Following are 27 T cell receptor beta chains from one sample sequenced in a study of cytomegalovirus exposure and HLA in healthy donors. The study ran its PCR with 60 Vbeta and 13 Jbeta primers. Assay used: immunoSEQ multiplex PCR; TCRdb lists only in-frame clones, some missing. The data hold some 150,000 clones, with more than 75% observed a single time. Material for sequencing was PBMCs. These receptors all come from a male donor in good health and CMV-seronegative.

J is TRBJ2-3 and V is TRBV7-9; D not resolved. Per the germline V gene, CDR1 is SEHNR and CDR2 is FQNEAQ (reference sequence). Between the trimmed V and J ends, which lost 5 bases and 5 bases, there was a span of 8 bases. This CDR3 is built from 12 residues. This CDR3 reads CASSRSVDTQYF. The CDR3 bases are TGTGCCAGCAGCCGGTCGGTAGATACGCAGTATTTT.

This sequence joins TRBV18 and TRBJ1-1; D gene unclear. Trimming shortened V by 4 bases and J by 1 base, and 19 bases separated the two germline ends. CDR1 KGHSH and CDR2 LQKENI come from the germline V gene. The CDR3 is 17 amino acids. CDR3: CASSRAVIAGTNTEAFF. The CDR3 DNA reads TGTGCCAGCTCACGCGCAGTGATAGCGGGAACGAACACTGAAGCTTTCTTT.

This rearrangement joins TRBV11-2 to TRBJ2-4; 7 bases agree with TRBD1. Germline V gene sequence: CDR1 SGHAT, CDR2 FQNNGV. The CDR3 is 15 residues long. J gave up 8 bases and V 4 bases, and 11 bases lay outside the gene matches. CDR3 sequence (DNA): TGTGCCAGCAGCTCGCCCTATCGACAGGGCGACATTCAGTACTTC. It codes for CASSSPYRQGDIQYF.

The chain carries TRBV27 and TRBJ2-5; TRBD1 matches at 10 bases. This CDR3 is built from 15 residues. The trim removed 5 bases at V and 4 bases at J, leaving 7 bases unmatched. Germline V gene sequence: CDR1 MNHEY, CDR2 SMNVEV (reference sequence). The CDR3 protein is CASSPSWDRGETQYF. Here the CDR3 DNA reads TGTGCCAGCAGTCCGTCCTGGGACAGGGGAGAGACCCAGTACTTC.

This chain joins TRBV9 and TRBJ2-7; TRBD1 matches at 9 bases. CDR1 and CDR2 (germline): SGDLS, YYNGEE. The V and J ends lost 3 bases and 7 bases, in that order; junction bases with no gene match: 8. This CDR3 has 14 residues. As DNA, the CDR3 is TGTGCCAGCAGCGGGGGGACAGGGCTGTGGGAGCAGTACTTC. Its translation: CASSGGTGLWEQYF. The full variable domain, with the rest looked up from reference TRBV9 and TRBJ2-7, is DSGVTQTPKHLITATGQRVTLRCSPRSGDLSVYWYQQSLDQGLQFLIQYYNGEERAKGNILERFSAQQFPDLHSELNLSSLELGDSALYFCASSGGTGLWEQYFGPGTRLTVT.

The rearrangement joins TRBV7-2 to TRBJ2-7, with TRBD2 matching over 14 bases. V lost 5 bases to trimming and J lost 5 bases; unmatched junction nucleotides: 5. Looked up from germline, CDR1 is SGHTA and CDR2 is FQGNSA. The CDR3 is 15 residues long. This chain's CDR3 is CASSPQGLAGDEQYF. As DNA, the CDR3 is TGTGCCAGCAGCCCCCAGGGACTAGCGGGGGACGAGCAGTACTTC. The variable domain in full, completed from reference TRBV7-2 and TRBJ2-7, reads GAGVSQSPSNKVTEKGKDVELRCDPISGHTALYWYRQSLGQGLEFLIYFQGNSAPDKSGLPSDRFSAERTGGSVSTLTIQRTQQEDSAVYLCASSPQGLAGDEQYFGPGTRLTVT.

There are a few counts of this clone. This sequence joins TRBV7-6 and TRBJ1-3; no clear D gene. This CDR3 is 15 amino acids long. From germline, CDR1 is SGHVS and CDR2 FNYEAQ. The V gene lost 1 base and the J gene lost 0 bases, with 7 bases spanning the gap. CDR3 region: CASSLGRSSGNTIYF. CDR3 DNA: TGTGCCAGCAGCTTAGGGCGGAGCTCTGGAAACACCATATATTTT.

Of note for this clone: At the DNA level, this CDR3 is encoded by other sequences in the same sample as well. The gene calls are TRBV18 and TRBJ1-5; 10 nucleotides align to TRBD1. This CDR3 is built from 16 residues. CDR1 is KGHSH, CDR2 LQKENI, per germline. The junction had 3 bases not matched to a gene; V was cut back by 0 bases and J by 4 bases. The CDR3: CASSPPGQGGNQPQHF. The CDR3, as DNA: TGTGCCAGCTCACCACCAGGACAGGGGGGTAATCAGCCCCAGCATTTT.

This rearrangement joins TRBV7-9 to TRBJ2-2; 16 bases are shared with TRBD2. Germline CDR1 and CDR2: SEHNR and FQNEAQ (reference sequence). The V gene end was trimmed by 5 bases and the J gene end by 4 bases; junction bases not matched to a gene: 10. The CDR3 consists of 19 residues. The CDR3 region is CASSRSGTSGGASTGELFF. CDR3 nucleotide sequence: TGTGCCAGCAGCAGATCCGGGACTAGCGGGGGGGCGAGCACCGGGGAGCTGTTTTTT.

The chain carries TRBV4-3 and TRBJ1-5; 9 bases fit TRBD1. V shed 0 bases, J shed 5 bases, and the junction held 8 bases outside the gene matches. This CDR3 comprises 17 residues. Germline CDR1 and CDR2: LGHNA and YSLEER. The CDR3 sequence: CASSQDMTGGLDQPQHF. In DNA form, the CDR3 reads TGCGCCAGCAGCCAAGATATGACAGGGGGGTTGGATCAGCCCCAGCATTTT.

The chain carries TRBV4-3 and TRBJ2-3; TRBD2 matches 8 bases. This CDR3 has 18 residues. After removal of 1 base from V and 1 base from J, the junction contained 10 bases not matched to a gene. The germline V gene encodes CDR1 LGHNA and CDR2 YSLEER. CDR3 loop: CASSQGGSGDIRTDTQYF. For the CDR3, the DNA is TGCGCCAGCAGCCAAGGTGGTAGCGGGGACATACGCACAGATACGCAGTATTTT.

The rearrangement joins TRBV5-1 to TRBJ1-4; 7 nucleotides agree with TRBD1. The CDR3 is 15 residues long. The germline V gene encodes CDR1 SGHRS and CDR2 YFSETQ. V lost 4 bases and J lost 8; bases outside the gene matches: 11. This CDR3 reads CASSTGRGLGEKLFF. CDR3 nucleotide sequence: TGCGCCAGCAGCACCGGAAGGGGGCTGGGAGAAAAACTGTTTTTT.

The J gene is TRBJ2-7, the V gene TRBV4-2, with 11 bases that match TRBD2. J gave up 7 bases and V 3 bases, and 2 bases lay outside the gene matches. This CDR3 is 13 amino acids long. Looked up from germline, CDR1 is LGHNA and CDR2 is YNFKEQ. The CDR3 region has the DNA TGTGCCAGCAGCCAGGCTAGCGGGGGGGAGCAGTACTTC. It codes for CASSQASGGEQYF.

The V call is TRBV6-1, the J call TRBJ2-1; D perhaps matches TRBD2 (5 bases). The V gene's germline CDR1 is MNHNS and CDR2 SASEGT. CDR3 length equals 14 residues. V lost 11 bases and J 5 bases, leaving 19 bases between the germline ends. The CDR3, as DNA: TGTGCCGCAAAGCGGACGGAAAAAAACAATGAGCAGTTCTTC. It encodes CAAKRTEKNNEQFF.

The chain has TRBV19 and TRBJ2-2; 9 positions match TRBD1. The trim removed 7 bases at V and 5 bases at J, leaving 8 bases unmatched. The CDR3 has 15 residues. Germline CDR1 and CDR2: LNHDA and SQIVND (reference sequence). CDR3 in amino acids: CASTRDRVGTGELFF. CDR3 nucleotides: TGTGCCAGTACCAGGGACAGGGTGGGTACCGGGGAGCTGTTTTTT.

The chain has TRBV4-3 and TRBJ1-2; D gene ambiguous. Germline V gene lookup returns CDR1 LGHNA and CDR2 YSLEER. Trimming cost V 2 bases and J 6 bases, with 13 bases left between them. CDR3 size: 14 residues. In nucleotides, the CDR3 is TGCGCCAGCAGCCAACTGGAGGGAGGGAATGGCTACACCTTC. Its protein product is CASSQLEGGNGYTF.

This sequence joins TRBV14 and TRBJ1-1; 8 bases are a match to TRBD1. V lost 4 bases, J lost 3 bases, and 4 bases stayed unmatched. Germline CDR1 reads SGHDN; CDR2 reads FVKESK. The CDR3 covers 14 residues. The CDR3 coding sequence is TGTGCCAGCAGCCCCCGACAGGGGCACACTGAAGCTTTCTTT. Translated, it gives CASSPRQGHTEAFF.

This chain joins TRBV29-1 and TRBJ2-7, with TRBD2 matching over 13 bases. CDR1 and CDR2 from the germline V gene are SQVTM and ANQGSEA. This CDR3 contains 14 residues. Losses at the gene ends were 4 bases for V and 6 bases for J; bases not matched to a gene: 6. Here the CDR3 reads CSVAGTSGAGEQYF. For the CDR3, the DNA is TGCAGCGTTGCCGGGACTAGCGGGGCCGGCGAGCAGTACTTC.

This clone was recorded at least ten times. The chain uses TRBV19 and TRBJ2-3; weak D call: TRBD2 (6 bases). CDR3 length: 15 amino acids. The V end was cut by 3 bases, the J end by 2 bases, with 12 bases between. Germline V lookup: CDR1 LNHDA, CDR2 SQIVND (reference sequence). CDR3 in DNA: TGTGCCAGTAGTATTGGGGGGAGTTTCACAGATACGCAGTATTTT. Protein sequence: CASSIGGSFTDTQYF.

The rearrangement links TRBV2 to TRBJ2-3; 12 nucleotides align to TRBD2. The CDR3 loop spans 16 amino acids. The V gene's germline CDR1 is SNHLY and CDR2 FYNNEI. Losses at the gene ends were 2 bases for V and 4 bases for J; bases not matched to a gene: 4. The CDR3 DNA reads TGTGCCAGCAGTGAACTAGCGGGGGGGTTGGCAGATACGCAGTATTTT. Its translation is CASSELAGGLADTQYF.

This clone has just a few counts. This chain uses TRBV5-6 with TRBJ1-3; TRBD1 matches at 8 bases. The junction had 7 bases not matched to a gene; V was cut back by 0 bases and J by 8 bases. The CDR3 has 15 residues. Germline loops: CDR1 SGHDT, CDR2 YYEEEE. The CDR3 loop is CASSLGQGMGYTIYF. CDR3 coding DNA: TGTGCCAGCAGCTTGGGACAGGGGATGGGGTACACCATATATTTT.

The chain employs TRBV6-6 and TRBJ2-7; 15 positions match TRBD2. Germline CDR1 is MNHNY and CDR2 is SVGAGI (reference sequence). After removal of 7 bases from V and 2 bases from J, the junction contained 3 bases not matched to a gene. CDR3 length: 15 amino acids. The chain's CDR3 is CASTGTSGGPYEQYF. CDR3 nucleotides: TGTGCCAGCACCGGGACTAGCGGGGGGCCCTACGAGCAGTACTTC.

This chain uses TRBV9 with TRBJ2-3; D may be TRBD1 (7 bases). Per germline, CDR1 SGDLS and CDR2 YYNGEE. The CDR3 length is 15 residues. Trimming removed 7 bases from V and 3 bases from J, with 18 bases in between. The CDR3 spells CASALLTGTTDTQYF. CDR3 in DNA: TGTGCCAGCGCCCTCCTGACAGGGACTACAGATACGCAGTATTTT.

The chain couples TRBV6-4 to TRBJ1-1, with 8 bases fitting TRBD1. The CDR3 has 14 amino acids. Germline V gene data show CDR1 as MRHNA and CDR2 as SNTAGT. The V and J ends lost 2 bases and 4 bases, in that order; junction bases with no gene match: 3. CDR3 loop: CASSDGQGATEAFF. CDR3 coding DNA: TGTGCCAGCAGTGACGGTCAGGGGGCCACTGAAGCTTTCTTT.

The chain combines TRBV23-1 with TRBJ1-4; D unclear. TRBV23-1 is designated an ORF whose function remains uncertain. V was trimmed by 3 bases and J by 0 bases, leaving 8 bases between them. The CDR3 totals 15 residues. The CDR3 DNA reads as TGCGCCAGCAGTCAGGTCCGGTCAACTAATGAAAAACTGTTTTTT. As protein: CASSQVRSTNEKLFF.

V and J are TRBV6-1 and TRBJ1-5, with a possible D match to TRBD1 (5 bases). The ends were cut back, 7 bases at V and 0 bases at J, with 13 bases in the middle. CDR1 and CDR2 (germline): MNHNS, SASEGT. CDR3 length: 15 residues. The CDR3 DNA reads TGTGCCAGCATCCCACAGGTGAATAGCAATCAGCCCCAGCATTTT. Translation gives CASIPQVNSNQPQHF.

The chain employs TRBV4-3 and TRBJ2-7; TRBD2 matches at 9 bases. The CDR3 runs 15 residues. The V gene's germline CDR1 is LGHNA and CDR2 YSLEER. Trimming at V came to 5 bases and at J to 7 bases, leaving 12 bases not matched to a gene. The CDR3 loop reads CASSEALSGGLEQYF. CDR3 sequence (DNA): TGCGCCAGCAGCGAAGCCCTTAGCGGGGGACTAGAGCAGTACTTC.